This T cell receptor (beta chain) was documented in a study of tumor-infiltrating lymphocytes in primary liver carcinoma. Whole-study context: Surgical resection was used to treat these primary liver carcinoma patients. With diameters of roughly 4 to 11 cm, tumors were stage T1-T3 N0M0. Read depth, roughly 3.5 to 8 million productive TCRbeta reads, did not differ significantly between tissues.

Unsorted whole blood served as the source of blood RNA, and germline DNA was extracted as well. A primer in the constant region served to generate TCR beta cDNA from about 470 ng of total RNA. TCR beta libraries came from three nested multiplex PCR rounds using slightly modified ARM-PCR. A C-beta reverse primer and TRBV1-TRBV30 forward primers served in each of the first two PCR rounds, at 10 cycles apiece. TCRdb called the multiplex PCR reads again in MiXCR, with one record for every CDR3 protein. This table has 330,000 or so distinct CDR3 sequences, around 60% appearing once. CDR1 is ENHRY, CDR2 SYGVKD, per germline. This CDR3 spans 16 amino acids. Trimming removed 6 bases from V and 3 bases from J; junction bases left unmatched: 8. Regarding the study as a whole: Compared with tumor region pairs, tumor-adjacent and tumor-blood pairs overlapped less.

In this sample, this clonotype turned up many times. The target antigen is unknown. The sequencing input was peripheral blood. The sequence derives from a man aged 35 to 55 with primary liver carcinoma and hepatitis B virus infection. The gene calls are TRBV10-3 and TRBJ2-3, with 11 bases fitting TRBD1. CDR3 residues: CAIRTGQGASTDTQYF. The CDR3 coding sequence is TGTGCCATCAGGACTGGACAGGGGGCTTCTACAGATACGCAGTATTTT.